Each of the 19 T cell receptor beta chains below was sequenced from the same sample in a study of persistence of HIV-infected CD4 T cells. No antigen has been identified for these receptors. Cells were stimulated with CMV-infected fibroblast lysates at 8.5 to 10 ug/mL. CD40L-negative CD69-negative CD45RO-high memory CD4+ T cells were sorted as populations depleted of antigen-responding cells. This was the immunoSEQ version 4 assay in survey mode. Some clones are missing from TCRdb's copy, which holds only in-frame ones; the method was immunoSEQ multiplex PCR. Found here are fewer than 30,000 clones, roughly four fifths of them singletons; the top ten hold 4% to 5%. This sample comprised CD4+ T cells sorted from PBMCs after roughly 18-hour stimulation, obtained from a patient who received antiretroviral therapy. These receptors were taken from an adult man with HIV who was CMV-seropositive.

V gene TRBV9 combines with J gene TRBJ2-3, with 8 bases matching TRBD1. With 0 bases clipped from V and 3 bases from J, the junction kept 3 bases outside the gene matches. Germline loops: CDR1 SGDLS, CDR2 YYNGEE. This CDR3 spans 15 amino acids. Here the CDR3 reads CASSVAGQGTDTQYF. The CDR3 DNA reads TGTGCCAGCAGCGTAGCTGGACAGGGTACAGATACGCAGTATTTT. The full variable domain, with the rest looked up from reference TRBV9 and TRBJ2-3, is DSGVTQTPKHLITATGQRVTLRCSPRSGDLSVYWYQQSLDQGLQFLIQYYNGEERAKGNILERFSAQQFPDLHSELNLSSLELGDSALYFCASSVAGQGTDTQYFGPGTRLTVL.

This clone was found a few times. The V call is TRBV29-1, the J call TRBJ2-2, with D possibly TRBD2 on 6 matching bases. The germline V gene encodes CDR1 SQVTM and CDR2 ANQGSEA. The CDR3 has 13 residues. V dropped 5 bases and J dropped 4 bases, with 11 bases sitting between them. The CDR3 loop reads CSVFGGSTGELFF. CDR3 nucleotide sequence: TGCAGCGTTTTCGGGGGAAGCACCGGGGAGCTGTTTTTT.

The CDR3 loop reads CASRTTAVYEQYF. The CDR3 region has the DNA TGTGCCAGCAGGACGACAGCGGTCTACGAGCAGTACTTC. The chain employs TRBV12-3 or TRBV12-4 and TRBJ2-7; the D call may be TRBD1 or TRBD2 (5 bases each). CDR3 length: 13 amino acids. V shed 6 bases and J shed 3 bases, with 12 bases lying between them.

This clone was detected only once. The chain combines TRBV7-7 with TRBJ2-1, with D perhaps TRBD2 (6 bases). Trimming cost V 5 bases and J 4 bases, with 18 bases left between them. CDR1 is SSHAT, CDR2 FNYEAQ, per germline (reference sequence). The CDR3 loop spans 16 amino acids. Here the CDR3 reads CASSPIGGEAYNEQFF. In DNA, the CDR3 is TGTGCCAGCAGCCCGATAGGAGGGGAGGCTTACAATGAGCAGTTCTTC.

V gene TRBV7-9 combines with J gene TRBJ2-6; D unclear. CDR1 and CDR2 from the germline V gene are SEHNR and FQNEAQ (reference sequence). Trimming took 8 bases from V and 3 from J, leaving 8 bases between them. This CDR3 spans 13 amino acids. This chain's CDR3 is CASAGNGANVLTF. As DNA, the CDR3 is TGTGCCAGCGCCGGCAATGGGGCCAACGTCCTGACTTTC.

The chain is built from TRBV5-1 and TRBJ2-3; D remains ambiguous. This CDR3 has 13 amino acids. Trimming removed 4 bases at V and 0 bases at J, with 6 bases between. Looked up from germline, CDR1 is SGHRS and CDR2 is YFSETQ. This CDR3 reads CASSLTSTDTQYF. DNA of the CDR3: TGCGCCAGCAGCCTGACTAGCACAGATACGCAGTATTTT.

The J gene is TRBJ1-1, the V gene TRBV29-1; weak D call: TRBD1 (6 bases). V was pared by 2 bases and J by 2 bases, with 9 bases between. The CDR3 totals 13 residues. Germline CDR1 reads SQVTM; CDR2 reads ANQGSEA. CDR3 nucleotides: TGCAGCGTTGAAATCGGGGGCAACACTGAAGCTTTCTTT. This codes for CSVEIGGNTEAFF.

The J gene is TRBJ1-1, the V gene TRBV29-1; TRBD1 agrees at 9 bases. The CDR3 sequence is 12 residues long. The V gene's germline CDR1 is SQVTM and CDR2 ANQGSEA. The V and J ends lost 7 bases and 3 bases, in that order; junction bases with no gene match: 3. The CDR3 DNA reads TGCAGCGGACGACAGGGGGACACTGAAGCTTTCTTT. It translates to CSGRQGDTEAFF.

The rearrangement uses TRBV7-8 and TRBJ1-2; D is ambiguous. The germline V and J ends were trimmed by 1 base and 2 bases, with 11 bases remaining between them. This CDR3 region has 15 residues. Germline V lookup: CDR1 SGHVS, CDR2 FQNEAQ. The CDR3 is CASSLVEGTNYGYTF. The DNA for the CDR3 is TGTGCCAGCAGCTTAGTTGAGGGAACCAACTATGGCTACACCTTC.

The chain couples TRBV7-2 to TRBJ1-3; no firm D call. This CDR3 spans 12 amino acids. V was clipped by 3 bases and J by 0 bases, with 0 bases between them. Germline V lookup: CDR1 SGHTA, CDR2 FQGNSA. CDR3 DNA sequence: TGTGCCAGCAGCTTCTCTGGAAACACCATATATTTT. Translated: CASSFSGNTIYF.

The chain has TRBV19 and TRBJ2-2, with 8 bases identical to TRBD1. The CDR3 totals 17 residues. V was clipped by 6 bases and J by 3 bases; unmatched bases: 12. Germline values: CDR1 LNHDA, CDR2 SQIVND (reference sequence). Written as DNA, the CDR3 is TGTGCCAGTAGCTCCGGGACAGGTCATTGGGACACCGGGGAGCTGTTTTTT. It encodes CASSSGTGHWDTGELFF.

The rearrangement links TRBV19 to TRBJ2-1, with 8 bases identical to TRBD1. The junction had 6 bases not matched to a gene; V was cut back by 8 bases and J by 0 bases. Germline CDR1 reads LNHDA; CDR2 reads SQIVND (reference sequence). The CDR3 spans 15 residues. CDR3 nucleotide sequence: TGTGCCAGTGCCCGAACAGGGGGCTCCTACAATGAGCAGTTCTTC. This codes for CASARTGGSYNEQFF.

V usage is TRBV19 and J usage is TRBJ2-7; D could derive from TRBD1 or TRBD2 (6 bases each). Germline CDR1 and CDR2: LNHDA and SQIVND (reference sequence). Trimming pared 2 bases from V and 2 bases from J, leaving 13 bases between. The CDR3 is 15 residues long. The CDR3 loop is CASSIIWGATYEQYF. In DNA, the CDR3 is TGTGCCAGTAGTATAATATGGGGGGCGACCTACGAGCAGTACTTC.

V is TRBV4-2 and J is TRBJ2-3; D may be TRBD1 (5 bases). The length of the CDR3 is 16 residues. Trimming stripped 3 bases from V and 2 bases from J, with 15 bases between. The germline gives CDR1 LGHNA, CDR2 YNFKEQ. The CDR3, as DNA: TGTGCCAGCAGCCATCCCCAGGGCTTATTCACAGATACGCAGTATTTT. The encoded protein is CASSHPQGLFTDTQYF.

The chain uses TRBV5-1 and TRBJ1-2; D remains unclear. The CDR3 consists of 15 residues. V was pared by 0 bases and J by 3 bases, with 12 bases between. The germline V gene encodes CDR1 SGHRS and CDR2 YFSETQ. The CDR3 nucleotides are TGCGCCAGCAGCTTGGATGGGAACCACCACTATGGCTACACCTTC. As protein: CASSLDGNHHYGYTF.

This chain links TRBV12-3 or TRBV12-4 with TRBJ2-7, with 7 bases identical to TRBD1. The trim removed 7 bases at V and 4 bases at J, leaving 7 bases unmatched. This CDR3 region has 13 residues. CDR3 amino acids: CASTTPGQYEQYF. The CDR3 nucleotides read TGTGCCAGCACTACCCCGGGACAGTACGAGCAGTACTTC.

The chain employs TRBV19 and TRBJ1-6; 9 nucleotides match TRBD1. CDR1 is LNHDA and CDR2 is SQIVND in the germline V gene (reference sequence). The length of the CDR3 is 16 residues. The trim removed 6 bases at V and 6 bases at J, leaving 9 bases unmatched. For the CDR3, the DNA is TGTGCCAGTAGCCCGGGACAGGGTCGGGTTAATTCACCCCTCCACTTT. Protein product: CASSPGQGRVNSPLHF. The variable domain in full, completed from reference TRBV19 and TRBJ1-6, reads DGGITQSPKYLFRKEGQNVTLSCEQNLNHDAMYWYRQDPGQGLRLIYYSQIVNDFQKGDIAEGYSVSREKKESFPLTVTSAQKNPTAFYLCASSPGQGRVNSPLHFGNGTRLTVT.

The CDR3 here is CASSERWTATPYTF. In nucleotides, the CDR3 is TGTGCCAGCAGTGAACGGTGGACAGCCACCCCCTACACCTTC. The V call is TRBV25-1, the J call TRBJ1-2; possible D gene TRBD1, 6 bases. The V and J ends lost 2 bases and 10 bases respectively, with 17 bases between them. The CDR3 covers 14 residues. The V gene's germline CDR1 is MGHDK and CDR2 SYGVNS.

This clone has just one count. V usage is TRBV2 and J usage is TRBJ1-4, with D perhaps matching TRBD1 (6 bases). There are 15 residues in the CDR3. Deletions cut 6 bases from V and 2 bases from J, with 13 bases between. In germline, CDR1 is SNHLY, CDR2 FYNNEI. DNA of the CDR3: TGTGCCAGCAGGGCTACAGGGAGCACTAATGAAAAACTGTTTTTT. Amino acid sequence: CASRATGSTNEKLFF.